One T cell receptor (beta chain) is described in this entry. The antigen is unknown. There are 15 residues in the CDR3. The V and J ends lost 3 bases and 1 base respectively, with 10 bases between them. Looked up from germline, CDR1 is KGHSH and CDR2 is LQKENI. This sample was taken from a study of beta chain features in type 1 diabetes. Study-level information: Comparable age, gender and cell yields were observed in patients relative to healthy donors. Taken together, all samples contributed approximately 110 million examined sorted cells.

Expressed TCRB transcripts were sequenced after all isolated RNA was converted to cDNA. The table came from immunoSEQ multiplex PCR; TCRdb's copy has only in-frame clones and leaves some out. The sample consists of 130,000 or so clones, about a tenth of them appearing once. Overall study findings and caveats: VDJ junctions sequenced from type 1 diabetes patients showed fewer insertions and more deletions.

Sequenced: central memory CD4+ T cells from blood. This chain connects TRBV18 to TRBJ1-3; D is unclear. The TCR originated in a woman aged 35 to 49 in good health. The CDR3 region is CASSPFDTSGNTIYF. In DNA, the CDR3 is TGTGCCAGCTCACCCTTCGACACGTCTGGAAACACCATATATTTT.